The 20 T cell receptor beta chains in this list originate from one sample, sequenced in a study of T cells in women clearing cervical HPV infection. Here immunoSEQ multiplex PCR was the method, and the copy in TCRdb shows in-frame clones only, minus some. This table lists 20,000 to 25,000 clones. The specimen was blood buffy coat. The origin of the receptors is a woman aged 18-69 years with a cervical HPV16 infection that either progressed to CIN3+ or cleared (not recorded which).

On this clone: Read sequence stops 3 residues before the CDR3 end, and the germline J gene provides the missing end. The J gene is TRBJ1-2, the V gene TRBV7-6; 7 bases fit TRBD1. Per germline, CDR1 SGHVS and CDR2 FNYEAQ. There are 15 residues in the CDR3. After removal of 1 base from V and 2 bases from J, the junction contained 4 bases not matched to a gene. Partial CDR3 DNA: TGTGCCAGCAGCTTAGGGGGGACAGTGAACTATGGC. This translates into CASSLGGTVNYG. The full CDR3 protein reads CASSLGGTVNYGYTF.

Comments on this clone: Read sequence stops 3 residues before the CDR3 end, and the germline J gene provides the missing end. V usage is TRBV20-1 and J usage is TRBJ2-2, with 8 bases that match TRBD1. The CDR3 consists of 15 residues. V shed 3 bases, J shed 4 bases, and the junction held 7 bases outside the gene matches. Germline V gene lookup returns CDR1 DFQATT and CDR2 SNEGSKA (reference sequence). The covered CDR3 bases are TGCAGTGCTAGTAGGGCACAGGGGGGCACCGGGGAG. As protein: CSASRAQGGTGE. The entire CDR3 reads CSASRAQGGTGELFF.

A remark on this clone: The CDR3 end lies 3 residues beyond the end of the read and is filled in from the germline J gene. The chain recombines TRBV13 with TRBJ1-2; D uncertain. The CDR3 extends over 12 amino acids. CDR1 is PRHDT and CDR2 is FYEKMQ in the germline V gene (reference sequence). V was trimmed by 6 bases and J by 5 bases, leaving 10 bases between them. The CDR3 spells CASSPRTYGYTF. Incomplete CDR3 DNA: TGTGCCAGCAGTCCCCGGACTTATGGC.

Turning to this clone: From the germline J gene comes the end of the CDR3, since the read stops 3 residues before it. V is TRBV7-8 and J is TRBJ2-1; D possibly corresponds to TRBD2 (5 bases). Germline V gene lookup returns CDR1 SGHVS and CDR2 FQNEAQ. The CDR3 length is 15 residues. Trimming stripped 3 bases from V and 8 bases from J, with 17 bases between. CDR3 sequence reads: CASSFGVASKYEQFF. The part of the CDR3 DNA that was read is TGTGCCAGCAGCTTCGGAGTAGCTAGCAAGTATGAG.

As concerns this clone: From the germline J gene comes the end of the CDR3, since the read stops 3 residues before it. The chain carries TRBV2 and TRBJ2-7; 7 positions match TRBD1. CDR3 length equals 14 residues. Germline assignment: CDR1 SNHLY and CDR2 FYNNEI. Trimming cost V 6 bases and J 3 bases; bases outside gene matches: 8. Partial CDR3 DNA: TGTGCCAGCAGGGAGAACCGGGACAGCTACGAG. Translating gives CASRENRDSYE. The full CDR3 is CASRENRDSYEQYF.

Notes on this clone: The CDR3 end lies 3 residues beyond the end of the read and is filled in from the germline J gene. This chain links TRBV7-2 with TRBJ2-3, with 7 bases lining up with TRBD1. Germline V lookup: CDR1 SGHTA, CDR2 FQGNSA. The trim removed 8 bases at V and 4 bases at J, leaving 12 bases unmatched. The CDR3 contains 15 residues. CDR3 DNA, as far as it was read: TGTGCCAGCGCCAAAGGCGGGCAGGGGGCAGATACG. Protein: CASAKGGQGADT. Given in full, the CDR3 is CASAKGGQGADTQYF.

Of note for this clone: The read gets to within 3 residues of the CDR3 end, and the germline J gene fills in the rest. The rearrangement links TRBV15 to TRBJ1-2; perhaps TRBD1 as D (6 bases). The V end lost 1 base, the J end lost 6 bases, and 12 bases lay between the germline ends. Per the germline V gene, CDR1 is LNHNV and CDR2 is YYDKDF (reference sequence). The CDR3 length is 14 residues. The CDR3 DNA, read in part, is TGTGCCACCAGCAGAGGGTCCAGGGGAGATGGC. Amino acids: CATSRGSRGDG. The entire CDR3 sequence reads CATSRGSRGDGYTF.

A word on this clone: The sequenced fragment ends 3 residues before the CDR3 boundary, so the rest is inferred from the germline J gene. The chain links TRBV6-2 or TRBV6-3 to TRBJ2-7, with TRBD2 matching 11 bases. CDR3 length: 13 residues. CDR1 and CDR2 from the germline V gene are MNHEY and SVGEGT. With V trimmed by 10 bases and J by 4 bases, 6 bases remained unmatched. CDR3: CATHRTSGYEQYF. The part of the CDR3 DNA that was read is TGTGCCACACATAGGACTAGCGGGTACGAG.

Points on this clone: The read terminates 3 residues before the CDR3 end, so the remaining end is supplied by the germline J gene. V is TRBV20-1 and J is TRBJ2-1; D might be TRBD2 (6 bases). With 0 bases removed from V and 0 bases from J, the gap between germline ends came to 12 bases. The CDR3 runs 16 residues. Germline V lookup: CDR1 DFQATT, CDR2 SNEGSKA (reference sequence). The part of the CDR3 DNA that was read is TGCAGTGCTAGAGATAAGGACTACTCCTCCTACAATGAG. Translation: CSARDKDYSSYNE. The full CDR3 is CSARDKDYSSYNEQFF.

About this clone itself: The sequenced fragment ends 3 residues before the CDR3 boundary, so the rest is inferred from the germline J gene. The V and J genes are TRBV7-9 and TRBJ2-7, with TRBD1 as a possible D gene (6 bases). Trimming pared 3 bases from V and 6 bases from J, leaving 18 bases between. This CDR3 contains 15 residues. Per germline, CDR1 SEHNR and CDR2 FQNEAQ (reference sequence). CDR3 DNA, as far as it was read: TGTGCCAGCAGCTTTTTTTGGGGGCATTCCCGCGAG. The encoded protein is CASSFFWGHSRE. The whole CDR3 sequence is CASSFFWGHSREQYF.

Comment on this clone: The DNA ends 3 residues before the CDR3 does, and the rest of the CDR3 is filled in from the germline J gene. V usage is TRBV19 and J usage is TRBJ1-1; perhaps TRBD1 as D (6 bases). Germline CDR1 and CDR2: LNHDA and SQIVND (reference sequence). The CDR3 runs to 12 residues. The CDR3: CASSTTGMEAFF. The part of the CDR3 DNA that was read is TGTGCCAGTAGTACCACAGGGATGGAA. Filled out from reference TRBV19 and TRBJ1-1, the complete variable domain reads DGGITQSPKYLFRKEGQNVTLSCEQNLNHDAMYWYRQDPGQGLRLIYYSQIVNDFQKGDIAEGYSVSREKKESFPLTVTSAQKNPTAFYLCASSTTGMEAFFGQGTRLTVV.

Details on this clone: Read coverage stops 3 residues before the CDR3 terminus; the germline J gene supplies the remainder. The gene calls are TRBV5-4 and TRBJ1-2; D gene unclear. The CDR3 contains 13 residues. Trimming took off 0 bases at V and 4 bases at J, with 7 bases between the two ends. Germline CDR1 and CDR2: SGHNT and YYREEE (reference sequence). The DNA read from the CDR3 is TGTGCCAGCAGCTTGGACAGAACCTATGGC. Its protein product is CASSLDRTYG. The CDR3 as a whole reads CASSLDRTYGYTF.

As for this clone: The read finishes 3 residues shy of the CDR3 end, and the germline J gene is used to complete it. The genes are TRBV29-1 and TRBJ2-1, with D possibly being TRBD2 (5 bases). V shed 5 bases and J shed 5 bases, with 13 bases lying between them. The CDR3 length is 13 residues. Per the germline V gene, CDR1 is SQVTM and CDR2 is ANQGSEA. The CDR3: CSVRRLANNEQFF. The CDR3 DNA, read in part, is TGCAGCGTTCGTCGGCTAGCCAACAATGAG.

Comment on this clone: From the germline J gene comes the end of the CDR3, since the read stops 3 residues before it. The chain couples TRBV19 to TRBJ2-7; perhaps TRBD1 as D (6 bases). The CDR3 has 13 residues. The V gene lost 3 bases and the J gene lost 3 bases, with 9 bases spanning the gap. Per the germline V gene, CDR1 is LNHDA and CDR2 is SQIVND (reference sequence). Partial CDR3 DNA: TGTGCCAGTAGTATGTTAGGGGGCTACGAG. This encodes CASSMLGGYE. The entire CDR3 is CASSMLGGYEQYF.

This clone is classed as medium-sized by frequency. The read stops 3 residues short of the end of the CDR3; the missing end is completed from the germline J gene. This chain connects TRBV18 to TRBJ2-3; D is perhaps TRBD1 (5 bases). V lost 0 bases and J lost 0, with 10 bases in between. In germline, CDR1 is KGHSH, CDR2 LQKENI. The CDR3 contains 16 residues. CDR3 protein: CASSPPSGLSTDTQYF. Partial CDR3 DNA: TGTGCCAGCTCACCACCATCAGGGCTAAGCACAGATACG.

Comment on this clone: The CDR3 is cut off 3 residues early in the read; its end comes from the germline J gene. The chain links TRBV19 to TRBJ2-7; D is perhaps TRBD1 (6 bases). The CDR3 spans 15 residues. Germline V gene sequence: CDR1 LNHDA, CDR2 SQIVND (reference sequence). V gave up 6 bases and J gave up 3 bases, with 18 bases separating them. CDR3 region: CASSQTGTSRYEQYF. Partial CDR3 DNA: TGTGCCAGTAGCCAAACCGGGACAAGTCGCTACGAG.

Concerning this clone: The CDR3 is cut off 3 residues early in the read; its end comes from the germline J gene. The chain uses TRBV20-1 and TRBJ2-7, with 7 nucleotides matching TRBD1. The CDR3 is 13 residues long. Germline CDR1 DFQATT, CDR2 SNEGSKA (reference sequence). V was clipped by 7 bases and J by 1 base; unmatched bases: 7. The CDR3 reads CSVTGTESYEQYF. The part of the CDR3 DNA that was read is TGCAGTGTTACCGGGACAGAGTCCTACGAG.

On this clone: The observed sequence ends 3 residues before the CDR3 terminus, with the missing tail filled in from the germline J gene. This rearrangement joins TRBV18 to TRBJ2-1, with 8 bases fitting TRBD2. CDR3 length equals 16 residues. In germline, CDR1 is KGHSH, CDR2 LQKENI. After removal of 3 bases from V and 7 bases from J, the junction contained 11 bases not matched to a gene. CDR3 in amino acids: CASSPSRGGMENEQFF. CDR3 DNA (partial): TGTGCCAGCTCACCGAGCCGGGGGGGGATGGAAAATGAG. The full variable domain, rest sourced from reference TRBV18 and TRBJ2-1, is NAGVMQNPRHLVRRRGQEARLRCSPMKGHSHVYWYRQLPEEGLKFMVYLQKENIIDESGMPKERFSAEFPKEGPSILRIQQVVRGDSAAYFCASSPSRGGMENEQFFGPGTRLTVL.

A note on this clone: The read terminates 3 residues before the CDR3 end, so the remaining end is supplied by the germline J gene. The chain recombines TRBV19 with TRBJ1-1; TRBD1 matches at 7 bases. Losses at the gene ends were 7 bases for V and 3 bases for J; bases not matched to a gene: 5. The CDR3 is 13 residues long. Germline lookup yields CDR1 LNHDA and CDR2 SQIVND (reference sequence). The sequenced part of the CDR3 DNA is TGTGCCAGTACGGGACAGCCAGACACTGAA. It yields the protein CASTGQPDTE. The complete CDR3 sequence is CASTGQPDTEAFF.

In the case of this clone: The read gets to within 3 residues of the CDR3 end, and the germline J gene fills in the rest. This rearrangement joins TRBV18 to TRBJ2-7, with 9 bases lining up with TRBD1. This CDR3 comprises 13 residues. Germline-derived CDR1 and CDR2 are KGHSH and LQKENI. The V segment lost 4 bases and the J segment 5 bases; nucleotides outside the gene matches: 3. The CDR3 is CASSRDRDDEQYF. CDR3 bases read: TGTGCCAGCTCACGGGACAGGGACGACGAG.